A single sample gave rise to the 30 T cell receptor beta chains below, sequenced in a study of shared clonotypes between healthy human individuals. Produced via immunoSEQ multiplex PCR; TCRdb's table is partial and in-frame only. This table has some 2.1 million clones, roughly 94% appearing once. The specimen sequenced was naive CD4+ T cells sorted from blood. The subset: CD45RA+ positively selected. The receptor source for this set is a man between 18 and 35 years old in good health.

On this clone: Other DNA sequences of this sample code for an identical CDR3. The chain is built from TRBV5-4 and TRBJ1-2, with unresolved D. Germline CDR1 SGHNT, CDR2 YYREEE (reference sequence). V was trimmed by 2 bases and J by 5 bases, leaving 4 bases between them. This CDR3 has 11 residues. The DNA of the CDR3 is TGTGCCAGCAGCTTCTCGTATGGCTACACCTTC. It translates to CASSFSYGYTF.

This rearrangement joins TRBV16 to TRBJ2-2; no reliable D call. The length of the CDR3 is 13 residues. Trimming took off 1 base at V and 10 bases at J, with 10 bases between the two ends. Germline V gives CDR1 KGHSY, CDR2 FQNENV. This CDR3 is CASSQLSRTELFF. As DNA, the CDR3 is TGTGCCAGCAGCCAATTAAGCAGGACGGAGCTGTTTTTT.

The chain is built from TRBV9 and TRBJ2-3; TRBD2 matches 14 bases. CDR1 is SGDLS, CDR2 YYNGEE, per germline. Losses at the gene ends were 4 bases for V and 3 bases for J; bases not matched to a gene: 7. CDR3 length: 17 residues. The CDR3 nucleotides are TGTGCCAGCAGCCGGACTAGCGGGGGGTTGGAGACAGATACGCAGTATTTT. This gives the protein CASSRTSGGLETDTQYF.

This clone was seen just once. V and J are TRBV13 and TRBJ2-1, with TRBD2 matching 9 bases. This CDR3 contains 15 residues. The J segment lost 7 bases and the V segment lost 6 bases, leaving 10 bases of the junction unmatched. Looked up from germline, CDR1 is PRHDT and CDR2 is FYEKMQ (reference sequence). The CDR3 sequence: CASSNSGSSVNEQFF. In nucleotides, the CDR3 is TGTGCCAGCAGTAATAGCGGGAGTTCTGTGAATGAGCAGTTCTTC.

The J gene is TRBJ1-2, the V gene TRBV10-1; D gene unclear. This CDR3 comprises 16 residues. Germline V lookup: CDR1 WNHNN, CDR2 SYGVQD (reference sequence). Between the trimmed V and J ends, which lost 3 bases and 4 bases, there was a span of 18 bases. CDR3 bases: TGCGCCAGCAGTGAAGGTTCGCCGGCCTTGCCCTATGGCTACACCTTC. Its protein is CASSEGSPALPYGYTF.

A remark on this clone: This same CDR3 is encoded by further DNA sequences in the sample. The chain joins TRBV9 to TRBJ1-1, with 8 nucleotides matching TRBD1. Trimming took 4 bases from V and 1 from J; bases not matched to a gene: 6. This CDR3 region has 15 residues. Per the germline V gene, CDR1 is SGDLS and CDR2 is YYNGEE. Here the CDR3 reads CASSKSGTGNTEAFF. The CDR3 DNA follows: TGTGCCAGCAGCAAAAGCGGGACAGGGAACACTGAAGCTTTCTTT.

The chain carries TRBV9 and TRBJ1-6; TRBD1 matches at 7 bases. V lost 5 bases and J lost 6; bases outside the gene matches: 5. Germline-derived CDR1 and CDR2 are SGDLS and YYNGEE. The CDR3 loop spans 14 amino acids. The CDR3 nucleotides read TGTGCCAGCAGGGATACAGGGGTTAATTCACCCCTCCACTTT. Translation gives CASRDTGVNSPLHF.

The chain is built from TRBV19 and TRBJ2-1; 7 bases fit TRBD2. V shed 3 bases and J 13 bases; nucleotides not matched to a gene: 12. This CDR3 comprises 14 residues. The V gene's germline CDR1 is LNHDA and CDR2 SQIVND (reference sequence). The CDR3 loop reads CASSISSGRRTQFF. CDR3 sequence (DNA): TGTGCCAGTAGTATTTCCTCCGGGAGGCGCACTCAGTTCTTC.

The rearrangement uses TRBV11-2 and TRBJ2-7; D gene ambiguous. The V and J ends lost 0 bases and 3 bases respectively, with 12 bases between them. This CDR3 is 15 amino acids long. Germline CDR1 and CDR2: SGHAT and FQNNGV. Here the CDR3 reads CASSLDMGGFYEQYF. The CDR3 DNA is TGTGCCAGCAGCTTAGATATGGGCGGATTCTACGAGCAGTACTTC.

CDR3 nucleotides: TGTGCCAGCAGTTTATTCGGTGCTACTAATGAAAAACTGTTTTTT. This codes for CASSLFGATNEKLFF. The J gene is TRBJ1-4, the V gene TRBV28; D remains unclear. Trimming removed 1 base from V and 2 bases from J, with 8 bases in between. The CDR3 has 15 residues. In germline, CDR1 is MDHEN, CDR2 SYDVKM.

This clone was seen just once. The chain uses TRBV6-1 and TRBJ1-1; D not certain. The V end was cut by 3 bases, the J end by 9 bases, with 11 bases between. In germline, CDR1 is MNHNS, CDR2 SASEGT. This CDR3 is 12 amino acids long. Here the CDR3 DNA reads TGTGCCAGCAGTGAGGAGGGCTGGAAAGCTTTCTTT. As protein: CASSEEGWKAFF.

This clone was seen once. J is TRBJ1-6 and V is TRBV5-1, with 8 bases aligning to TRBD1. This CDR3 contains 15 residues. Germline values: CDR1 SGHRS, CDR2 YFSETQ. With 7 bases clipped from V and 4 bases from J, the junction kept 7 bases outside the gene matches. In DNA, the CDR3 is TGCGCCAGCCTCGGACAGGGCTCATATAATTCACCCCTCCACTTT. It codes for CASLGQGSYNSPLHF. Together with reference TRBV5-1 and TRBJ1-6, the CDR3 gives the full variable domain: KAGVTQTPRYLIKTRGQQVTLSCSPISGHRSVSWYQQTPGQGLQFLFEYFSETQRNKGNFPGRFSGRQFSNSRSEMNVSTLELGDSALYLCASLGQGSYNSPLHFGNGTRLTVT.

The rearrangement uses TRBV10-2 and TRBJ1-6, with 9 nucleotides matching TRBD1. This CDR3 contains 17 residues. The junction had 6 bases not matched to a gene; V was cut back by 0 bases and J by 6 bases. The germline CDR1 and CDR2 sequences are WSHSY and SAAADI. CDR3 region: CASSESSQGAVNSPLHF. The CDR3 DNA reads TGCGCCAGCAGTGAGTCATCACAGGGGGCGGTTAATTCACCCCTCCACTTT.

V and J are TRBV6-5 and TRBJ1-6, with D hard to call. CDR3 length: 16 amino acids. The V end lost 1 base, the J end lost 0 bases, and 7 bases lay between the germline ends. Germline CDR1 reads MNHEY; CDR2 reads SVGAGI. CDR3 region: CASSYWADSYNSPLHF. CDR3 DNA sequence: TGTGCCAGCAGTTACTGGGCAGACTCCTATAATTCACCCCTCCACTTT.

Comment on this clone: Other DNA sequences in this sample translate to the same CDR3. V usage is TRBV5-4 and J usage is TRBJ1-2, with TRBD1 matching over 7 bases. The CDR3 loop spans 13 amino acids. Germline V CDR1 and CDR2: SGHNT, YYREEE (reference sequence). J lost 6 bases, V lost 0 bases, and 2 bases had no gene match. CDR3: CASSLGGGDGYTF. Written as DNA, the CDR3 is TGTGCCAGCAGCTTGGGAGGGGGCGATGGCTACACCTTC.

The chain has TRBV18 and TRBJ2-5; D possibly corresponds to TRBD2 (5 bases). CDR1 is KGHSH and CDR2 is LQKENI in the germline V gene. V was shortened by 1 base and J by 5 bases, with 17 bases between the two germline ends. The CDR3 contains 16 residues. Here the CDR3 reads CASSPRQVGSGETQYF. The CDR3 DNA reads as TGTGCCAGCTCACCACGCCAGGTTGGTTCGGGGGAGACCCAGTACTTC.

This chain uses TRBV29-1 with TRBJ2-1; D is perhaps TRBD1 (5 bases). This CDR3 is built from 16 residues. Germline-derived CDR1 and CDR2 are SQVTM and ANQGSEA. The V gene lost 5 bases and the J gene lost 7 bases, with 24 bases spanning the gap. CDR3 in DNA: TGCAGCGTTCTCCTACTACAGGTTCGTTTCGGTAATGAGCAGTTCTTC. It encodes CSVLLLQVRFGNEQFF.

This chain links TRBV5-4 with TRBJ2-5; D possibly corresponds to TRBD1 (5 bases). Looked up from germline, CDR1 is SGHNT and CDR2 is YYREEE (reference sequence). The CDR3 sequence is 16 residues long. Trimming cost V 4 bases and J 1 base, with 17 bases left between them. The CDR3 DNA sequence: TGTGCCAGCAGCCCAGGGTTAGGACGCGTCCAAGAGACCCAGTACTTC. Its protein is CASSPGLGRVQETQYF.

The J gene is TRBJ2-5, the V gene TRBV28; 10 bases are shared with TRBD1. Trimming at V came to 0 bases and at J to 5 bases, leaving 3 bases not matched to a gene. The length of the CDR3 is 15 residues. CDR1 MDHEN and CDR2 SYDVKM come from the germline V gene. The CDR3, as DNA: TGTGCCAGCAGTTTATGGGACAGGGGGTCGGAGACCCAGTACTTC. This codes for CASSLWDRGSETQYF.

The chain joins TRBV5-4 to TRBJ2-1; TRBD1 agrees at 10 bases. With 3 bases clipped from V and 8 bases from J, the junction kept 8 bases outside the gene matches. Per germline, CDR1 SGHNT and CDR2 YYREEE (reference sequence). The CDR3 is made up of 15 amino acids. The CDR3 sequence is CASSSGQGSSDEQFF. The CDR3 DNA is TGTGCCAGCAGCTCGGGACAGGGGTCATCGGATGAGCAGTTCTTC.

The chain carries TRBV15 and TRBJ2-7, with D possibly being TRBD1 (6 bases). Germline CDR1 and CDR2: LNHNV and YYDKDF (reference sequence). This CDR3 comprises 15 residues. V was cut by 0 bases and J by 7 bases, with 16 bases left in between. The CDR3 here is CATSRDGLGQGEQYF. CDR3 bases: TGTGCCACCAGCAGAGATGGGTTGGGGCAGGGGGAGCAGTACTTC.

Of note for this clone: Other DNA sequences in the same sample also yield this CDR3. V is TRBV5-1 and J is TRBJ2-3; no definite D call. Deletions cut 4 bases from V and 3 bases from J, with 9 bases between. Germline V gene lookup returns CDR1 SGHRS and CDR2 YFSETQ. The CDR3 has 13 amino acids. DNA of the CDR3: TGCGCCAGCAGCAGCCTAGGGACAGATACGCAGTATTTT. Residues: CASSSLGTDTQYF.

The chain recombines TRBV7-9 with TRBJ1-4, with 11 positions matching TRBD1. The CDR3 covers 14 residues. V shed 4 bases and J 7 bases; nucleotides not matched to a gene: 2. The V gene's germline CDR1 is SEHNR and CDR2 FQNEAQ (reference sequence). The CDR3 sequence: CASSYGQGAEKLFF. CDR3 in DNA: TGTGCCAGCAGCTATGGACAGGGGGCTGAAAAACTGTTTTTT.

V usage is TRBV4-1 and J usage is TRBJ2-7; 10 bases align to TRBD2. J lost 3 bases, V lost 1 base, and 3 bases had no gene match. CDR1 and CDR2 (germline): MGHRA, YSYEKL. The CDR3 consists of 15 residues. DNA of the CDR3: TGCGCCAGCAGCCAAGTCCGGACTAGCGGCTACGAGCAGTACTTC. Residues: CASSQVRTSGYEQYF.

The V call is TRBV6-1, the J call TRBJ2-5, with 10 bases fitting TRBD2. V gave up 10 bases and J gave up 1 base; unmatched junction bases: 9. Germline V gene data show CDR1 as MNHNS and CDR2 as SASEGT. The CDR3 extends over 15 amino acids. In DNA, the CDR3 is TGTGCCACATCACTAGCGGGGAACTTCCAAGAGACCCAGTACTTC. Protein: CATSLAGNFQETQYF.

This clone was counted a single time. This chain uses TRBV6-1 with TRBJ2-7, with D maybe TRBD1 (6 bases). Germline lookup yields CDR1 MNHNS and CDR2 SASEGT. This CDR3 is built from 13 residues. Trimming took 6 bases from V and 3 from J, leaving 12 bases between them. CDR3 DNA sequence: TGTGCCAGCAGCTGGGACACCTTCTACGAGCAGTACTTC. Its protein is CASSWDTFYEQYF.

The chain uses TRBV6-1 and TRBJ2-3; tentative D call: TRBD2 (5 bases). Deletions cut 6 bases from V and 4 bases from J, with 8 bases between. This CDR3 region has 12 residues. Germline CDR1 reads MNHNS; CDR2 reads SASEGT. CDR3 nucleotide sequence: TGTGCCAGCAGGGAGGTTTCAGATACGCAGTATTTT. It specifies CASREVSDTQYF.

A note on this clone: The identical CDR3 is also encoded by other nucleotide sequences in the sample. The chain couples TRBV10-3 to TRBJ2-5; D uncertain. Trimming took 3 bases from V and 5 from J, leaving 7 bases between them. CDR3 length: 12 residues. The V gene's germline CDR1 is ENHRY and CDR2 SYGVKD. The CDR3 bases are TGTGCCATCAGTGACAGGACGGAGACCCAGTACTTC. It specifies CAISDRTETQYF.

This rearrangement joins TRBV21-1 to TRBJ1-2. TRBV21-1 is recorded as a pseudogene. The CDR3 consists of 14 residues. The CDR3 coding sequence is TGTGCCAGCAGCAAAATCCCACGGTTCTATGGCTACACCTTC. Protein: CASSKIPRFYGYTF.

The chain carries TRBV9 and TRBJ2-7; 8 bases align to TRBD2. Unmatched junction bases numbered 5, after V lost 0 bases and J lost 6 bases. This CDR3 contains 14 residues. Germline V gene data show CDR1 as SGDLS and CDR2 as YYNGEE. CDR3 sequence reads: CASSVAGGPFEQYF. CDR3 sequence (DNA): TGTGCCAGCAGCGTAGCGGGAGGGCCTTTCGAGCAGTACTTC. Full variable domain (rest looked up from reference TRBV9 and TRBJ2-7): DSGVTQTPKHLITATGQRVTLRCSPRSGDLSVYWYQQSLDQGLQFLIQYYNGEERAKGNILERFSAQQFPDLHSELNLSSLELGDSALYFCASSVAGGPFEQYFGPGTRLTVT.